The clone carrying this T cell receptor beta chain was recorded many times. Its target is unknown. The record originates from a study of neurological immune-mediated disorders. Study outcomes and limitations: The study found no CDR3 amino acid sequences shared by expanded clones across subjects, suggesting private repertoires in all groups. The level of TCR clonal expansion was highest in patients with HTLV-1-associated myelopathy and lowest in multiple sclerosis, where it fell below the level seen in healthy controls. Phylogenetic grouping placed 18 of 34 multiple sclerosis patients' repertoires in one related-CDR3 cluster, a possible signature.

cDNA synthesis was performed by 5'RACE with 10-nucleotide random UMIs. TCRdb re-derived calls from the 5' RACE reads in MiXCR, one entry per CDR3 protein. This sample carries more than 50,000 distinct CDR3 sequences, about 4.2% of them seen once, and the ten largest clones take approximately 1.2%. Deletions cut 3 bases from V and 2 bases from J, with 15 bases between. This CDR3 contains 16 residues. Germline values: CDR1 MNHEY, CDR2 SMNVEV (reference sequence). The receptor was isolated from a man aged 25-40 years with multiple sclerosis. The chain is built from TRBV27 and TRBJ2-3, with a possible D match to TRBD2 (7 bases). Sequenced: PBMCs. CDR3 in DNA: TGTGCCAGCAGTTTGCAGGGGCGGGAGTTCACAGATACGCAGTATTTT. Translated: CASSLQGREFTDTQYF.